Below are 19 T cell receptor beta chains sequenced from a single sample in a study of response to subunit inactivated influenza vaccine. TCRdb independently ran MiXCR on the RT-PCR reads; one entry per CDR3 protein. The sample has approximately 700,000 distinct CDR3 sequences, approximately 15% seen once; the top ten hold around 6.5%. The sequencing here drew on PBMCs from blood, taken 14 to 15 days before vaccination. The receptors shown here come from a man aged 50 or older who received an inactivated influenza vaccine.

This clonotype was observed a few times. J is TRBJ1-2 and V is TRBV6-5, with D hard to call. The CDR3 has 15 residues. In germline, CDR1 is MNHEY, CDR2 SVGAGI. The ends were cut back, 0 bases at V and 4 bases at J, with 12 bases in the middle. The CDR3 DNA sequence: TGTGCCAGCAGTTACTCCCAAGGGTCGCGCTATGGCTACACCTTC. Translated, it gives CASSYSQGSRYGYTF.

The chain links TRBV14 to TRBJ2-1, with D possibly TRBD2 on 5 matching bases. Germline CDR1 and CDR2: SGHDN and FVKESK. The CDR3 length is 11 residues. V was shortened by 3 bases and J by 16 bases, with 13 bases between the two germline ends. CDR3 amino acids: CASSHDYLVFF. The CDR3 nucleotides are TGTGCCAGCAGCCACGACTATTTAGTCTTCTTC.

The chain combines TRBV6-1 with TRBJ1-5, with 7 nucleotides matching TRBD1. With 2 bases clipped from V and 3 bases from J, the junction kept 10 bases outside the gene matches. This CDR3 is 17 amino acids long. CDR1 and CDR2 (germline): MNHNS, SASEGT. The CDR3 DNA reads as TGTGCCAGCAGTGAATATGGGAGGCAGGGGGACAATCAGCCCCAGCATTTT. It specifies CASSEYGRQGDNQPQHF.

The rearrangement joins TRBV12-3 or TRBV12-4 to TRBJ2-1, with D possibly matching TRBD2 (7 bases). CDR3 length: 14 amino acids. V was clipped by 2 bases and J by 7 bases, with 12 bases between them. The CDR3 DNA reads TGTGCCAGCAGTTTACGGGGGGCCGAGAATGAGCAGTTCTTC. This gives the protein CASSLRGAENEQFF.

The chain uses TRBV7-2 and TRBJ1-6, with no clear D. Germline lookup yields CDR1 SGHTA and CDR2 FQGNSA. The CDR3 length is 13 residues. The V end was cut by 2 bases, the J end by 7 bases, with 6 bases between. The CDR3 coding sequence is TGTGCCAGCAGCTTAAATCCGAATTCACCCCTCCACTTT. Translated, it gives CASSLNPNSPLHF.

This clonotype was observed a handful of times. The rearrangement links TRBV3-1 to TRBJ1-1, with TRBD1 identical over 10 bases. The length of the CDR3 is 15 residues. The V segment lost 4 bases and the J segment 5 bases; nucleotides outside the gene matches: 7. Germline values: CDR1 LGHDT, CDR2 YNNKEL (reference sequence). The CDR3 region is CASSPRQGARTEAFF. CDR3 DNA: TGTGCCAGCAGCCCCCGACAGGGGGCGCGGACTGAAGCTTTCTTT.

The rearrangement uses TRBV7-8 and TRBJ2-1, with D possibly TRBD2 on 7 matching bases. V was pared by 1 base and J by 7 bases, with 17 bases between. The germline CDR1 and CDR2 sequences are SGHVS and FQNEAQ. The CDR3 totals 16 residues. The CDR3 sequence is CASSLVLWGGQNEQFF. CDR3 DNA: TGTGCCAGCAGCTTAGTATTGTGGGGGGGGCAAAATGAGCAGTTCTTC. Full variable domain (remainder filled in from reference TRBV7-8 and TRBJ2-1): GAGVSQSPRYKVAKRGQDVALRCDPISGHVSLFWYQQALGQGPEFLTYFQNEAQLDKSGLPSDRFFAERPEGSVSTLKIQRTQQEDSAVYLCASSLVLWGGQNEQFFGPGTRLTVL.

This clonotype turned up a few times. This chain joins TRBV30 and TRBJ2-5; the D gene is possibly TRBD1 (6 bases). In germline, CDR1 is GTSNPN, CDR2 SVGIG (reference sequence). This CDR3 is 13 amino acids long. V was pared by 3 bases and J by 5 bases, with 13 bases between. In DNA, the CDR3 is TGTGCCTGGAGGCAGGGGAAAGGCGAGACCCAGTACTTC. Translated: CAWRQGKGETQYF.

The chain carries TRBV15 and TRBJ2-1, with D perhaps TRBD2 (5 bases). The CDR3 loop spans 14 amino acids. V was clipped by 3 bases and J by 5 bases, with 11 bases between them. CDR1 and CDR2 from the germline V gene are LNHNV and YYDKDF (reference sequence). CDR3 in DNA: TGTGCCACCAGCAGTAGACTAACCGACAATGAGCAGTTCTTC. Residues: CATSSRLTDNEQFF.

This clonotype has a count of ten or more. The V and J genes are TRBV7-2 and TRBJ1-1; D is unresolved. Trimming removed 4 bases from V and 0 bases from J, with 15 bases in between. The CDR3 runs 16 residues. Germline V gene lookup returns CDR1 SGHTA and CDR2 FQGNSA. CDR3 protein: CASSSGRNSMNTEAFF. In nucleotides, the CDR3 is TGTGCCAGCAGCTCAGGACGGAATTCGATGAACACTGAAGCTTTCTTT. Combining the CDR3 with reference TRBV7-2 and TRBJ1-1 gives the whole variable domain GAGVSQSPSNKVTEKGKDVELRCDPISGHTALYWYRQSLGQGLEFLIYFQGNSAPDKSGLPSDRFSAERTGGSVSTLTIQRTQQEDSAVYLCASSSGRNSMNTEAFFGQGTRLTVV.

The chain employs TRBV4-3 and TRBJ2-1, with 15 positions matching TRBD2. The trim removed 4 bases at V and 7 bases at J, leaving 5 bases unmatched. Per the germline V gene, CDR1 is LGHNA and CDR2 is YSLEER. The CDR3 loop spans 16 amino acids. CDR3 loop: CASSRGLAGGPNEQFF. In nucleotides, the CDR3 is TGCGCCAGCAGCCGAGGACTAGCGGGAGGGCCAAATGAGCAGTTCTTC.

The CDR3 nucleotides read TGCAGCGTCCCTTCAGGGACAGGAAACACCATATATTTT. This translates into CSVPSGTGNTIYF. The chain uses TRBV29-1 and TRBJ1-3; weak D call: TRBD1 (6 bases). V was clipped by 6 bases and J by 4 bases, with 13 bases between them. The CDR3 is 13 amino acids. The V gene's germline CDR1 is SQVTM and CDR2 ANQGSEA.

The chain has TRBV7-2 and TRBJ2-7; the match to TRBD2 covers 7 bases. CDR3 size: 15 residues. The V gene end was trimmed by 5 bases and the J gene end by 3 bases; junction bases not matched to a gene: 10. The germline V gene has CDR1 SGHTA and CDR2 FQGNSA. The CDR3 coding sequence is TGTGCCAGCAGCCCTATGGGCGGGAGTAACTACGAGCAGTACTTC. It is translated as CASSPMGGSNYEQYF. Combining the CDR3 with reference TRBV7-2 and TRBJ2-7 gives the whole variable domain GAGVSQSPSNKVTEKGKDVELRCDPISGHTALYWYRQSLGQGLEFLIYFQGNSAPDKSGLPSDRFSAERTGGSVSTLTIQRTQQEDSAVYLCASSPMGGSNYEQYFGPGTRLTVT.

This clonotype has more than one count but fewer than ten. The gene calls are TRBV5-5 and TRBJ2-5, with D possibly TRBD2 on 6 matching bases. Germline V gene data show CDR1 as SGHKS and CDR2 as YYEKEE (reference sequence). The CDR3 consists of 13 residues. V dropped 4 bases and J dropped 5 bases, with 12 bases sitting between them. The CDR3 loop is CASSRTLAETQYF. In DNA form, the CDR3 reads TGTGCCAGCAGCCGGACCCTAGCGGAGACCCAGTACTTC.

This clonotype was seen a handful of times. The chain combines TRBV20-1 with TRBJ2-7, with D maybe TRBD1 (6 bases). CDR1 and CDR2 from the germline V gene are DFQATT and SNEGSKA (reference sequence). With 3 bases removed from V and 2 bases from J, the gap between germline ends came to 11 bases. This CDR3 is built from 13 residues. CDR3 protein: CSASPGTTYEQYF. The CDR3 nucleotides read TGCAGTGCTAGCCCCGGGACAACCTACGAGCAGTACTTC.

This clonotype was picked up many times. The genes are TRBV12-5 and TRBJ1-1, with a weak D call TRBD1 (6 bases). Looked up from germline, CDR1 is LGHNT and CDR2 is FRNRAP. There are 15 residues in the CDR3. V was cut by 4 bases and J by 1 base, with 13 bases left in between. The chain's CDR3 is CASGYRVTSNTEAFF. The CDR3 nucleotides read TGTGCTAGTGGTTACAGGGTAACCTCGAACACTGAAGCTTTCTTT.

This clonotype occurred a few times. The chain joins TRBV20-1 to TRBJ1-4; perhaps TRBD1 as D (6 bases). This CDR3 is built from 13 residues. V lost 5 bases, J lost 5 bases, and 12 bases lay in between. CDR1 is DFQATT, CDR2 SNEGSKA, per germline (reference sequence). The CDR3: CSAWEDRNEKLFF. CDR3 in DNA: TGCAGTGCTTGGGAGGACAGAAATGAAAAACTGTTTTTT.

This clonotype occurred a few times. An end of the junction differs from the germline gene, which may be a read error. This chain joins TRBV2 and TRBJ2-2; the match to TRBD1 covers 9 bases. CDR3 size: 15 residues. Per germline, CDR1 SNHLY and CDR2 FYNNEI. The CDR3 is CASREGQGRTGELFF. CDR3 nucleotide sequence: TGTGCCAGCAGGGAAGGACAGGGGCGCACCGGGGAGCTGTTTTTT.

This clonotype appeared many times. The chain recombines TRBV28 with TRBJ2-7; no reliable D call. CDR3 length: 15 residues. Germline V lookup: CDR1 MDHEN, CDR2 SYDVKM. V was pared by 4 bases and J by 0 bases, with 13 bases between. The CDR3 sequence is CASSSYDIRSYEQYF. CDR3 nucleotides: TGTGCCAGCAGTTCTTACGACATTCGCTCCTACGAGCAGTACTTC.